Presented here are 23 T cell receptor beta chains from one specimen sequenced in a study of quantifying T cell responses using KT2 cells. Background on the study: cDNA was made from DNase-treated RNA using alpha and beta constant primers.

Each cDNA got a UMI-containing oligo ligated at its 3' end. First-round PCR used approximately 4 cycles and beta primers RC1.1 and RC1.2 covering TRBC1 and TRBC2. TCRdb used MiXCR to reprocess the UMI-ligation and nested PCR reads, holding one entry per CDR3 protein. This repertoire shows 40,000 to 50,000 distinct CDR3 sequences, over 15% found once; its top ten account for approximately 45%. Sequencing used PBMCs spiked with cells of the T cell clone KT2. These receptor sequences come from a human donor.

This clonotype was found a few times. DNA for the CDR3: TGTGCCACCAGCAGAAAGATGGTCCGTCAGGCAGATACGCAGTATTTT. It translates to CATSRKMVRQADTQYF. The chain couples TRBV15 to TRBJ2-3; D unclear. The V and J ends lost 2 bases and 4 bases respectively, with 16 bases between them. Germline V lookup: CDR1 LNHNV, CDR2 YYDKDF (reference sequence). This CDR3 spans 16 amino acids.

This clonotype was recorded a few times. This rearrangement joins TRBV5-1 to TRBJ1-2; perhaps TRBD1 as D (5 bases). The CDR3 consists of 13 residues. CDR1 is SGHRS and CDR2 is YFSETQ in the germline V gene. Trimming cost V 4 bases and J 6 bases, with 13 bases left between them. The chain's CDR3 is CASSIGDGNGYTF. CDR3 DNA: TGCGCCAGCAGCATAGGGGACGGGAATGGCTACACCTTC. The entire variable domain, with the rest obtained from reference TRBV5-1 and TRBJ1-2, is as follows: KAGVTQTPRYLIKTRGQQVTLSCSPISGHRSVSWYQQTPGQGLQFLFEYFSETQRNKGNFPGRFSGRQFSNSRSEMNVSTLELGDSALYLCASSIGDGNGYTFGSGTRLTVV.

This clonotype was counted a few times. This chain connects TRBV18 to TRBJ1-5, with D perhaps TRBD1 (5 bases). Germline V lookup: CDR1 KGHSH, CDR2 LQKENI. CDR3 length: 16 residues. Between the trimmed V and J ends, which lost 6 bases and 3 bases, there was a span of 18 bases. CDR3 sequence reads: CASSPQPTGTNQPQHF. CDR3 nucleotide sequence: TGTGCCAGCTCTCCCCAACCTACCGGGACCAATCAGCCCCAGCATTTT.

The chain combines TRBV20-1 with TRBJ2-1, with 8 bases that match TRBD2. The J segment lost 9 bases and the V segment lost 0 bases, leaving 13 bases of the junction unmatched. The length of the CDR3 is 16 residues. Germline assignment: CDR1 DFQATT and CDR2 SNEGSKA (reference sequence). DNA of the CDR3: TGCAGTGCTAGAGATTCAGGGACTAGAGGGGGAAGTGAGCAGTTCTTC. Residues: CSARDSGTRGGSEQFF.

This clonotype was detected only a few times. The chain joins TRBV10-3 to TRBJ2-3; TRBD1 matches at 8 bases. Unmatched junction bases numbered 9, after V lost 4 bases and J lost 3 bases. In germline, CDR1 is ENHRY, CDR2 SYGVKD. The CDR3 runs to 16 residues. The CDR3 DNA follows: TGTGCCATCAGTGCCGGACAGGGTGGCGAAACAGATACGCAGTATTTT. This gives the protein CAISAGQGGETDTQYF.

V is TRBV11-2 and J is TRBJ1-2, with 8 bases identical to TRBD1. The V and J ends lost 0 bases and 2 bases, in that order; junction bases with no gene match: 17. Germline lookup yields CDR1 SGHAT and CDR2 FQNNGV. CDR3 length: 20 amino acids. CDR3 sequence reads: CASSLDWSGRTGKSNYGYTF. CDR3 bases: TGTGCCAGCAGCTTAGATTGGTCGGGGAGGACAGGGAAGTCCAACTATGGCTACACCTTC.

This clonotype was seen a few times. The chain carries TRBV7-9 and TRBJ1-1; tentative D call: TRBD1 (6 bases). V was clipped by 4 bases and J by 1 base, with 10 bases between them. The V gene's germline CDR1 is SEHNR and CDR2 FQNEAQ (reference sequence). The CDR3 runs 14 residues. The CDR3 DNA is TGTGCCAGCAGCTCCAGGGGCGCGAACACTGAAGCTTTCTTT. This codes for CASSSRGANTEAFF. Drawing the rest from reference TRBV7-9 and TRBJ1-1, the complete variable domain is DTGVSQNPRHKITKRGQNVTFRCDPISEHNRLYWYRQTLGQGPEFLTYFQNEAQLEKSRLLSDRFSAERPKGSFSTLEIQRTEQGDSAMYLCASSSRGANTEAFFGQGTRLTVV.

This chain joins TRBV27 and TRBJ1-1; 9 positions agree with TRBD1. The germline V gene has CDR1 MNHEY and CDR2 SMNVEV (reference sequence). Unmatched junction bases numbered 16, after V lost 7 bases and J lost 4 bases. The CDR3 sequence is 17 residues long. The CDR3 is CASKKQGAFVLATEAFF. The CDR3 region has the DNA TGTGCCAGCAAGAAACAGGGGGCGTTTGTATTGGCCACTGAAGCTTTCTTT.

This clonotype has at least ten counts. The chain recombines TRBV20-1 with TRBJ1-1; TRBD1 might be the D (5 bases). The germline gives CDR1 DFQATT, CDR2 SNEGSKA (reference sequence). The CDR3 runs to 13 residues. V was clipped by 2 bases and J by 4 bases, with 11 bases between them. The CDR3 loop is CSARMGEVTEAFF. CDR3 in DNA: TGCAGTGCTAGAATGGGGGAGGTCACTGAAGCTTTCTTT.

This chain connects TRBV14 to TRBJ1-4; D is possibly TRBD1 (6 bases). This CDR3 has 16 residues. The V end lost 0 bases, the J end lost 5 bases, and 13 bases lay between the germline ends. Germline CDR1 is SGHDN and CDR2 is FVKESK. CDR3 in DNA: TGTGCCAGCAGCCAAGATCTGGGGGCTTCAAATGAAAAACTGTTTTTT. Its protein is CASSQDLGASNEKLFF.

This chain links TRBV25-1 with TRBJ2-1; 10 bases match TRBD1. Germline CDR1 and CDR2: MGHDK and SYGVNS. CDR3 size: 14 residues. V lost 8 bases to trimming and J lost 5 bases; unmatched junction nucleotides: 6. CDR3 sequence (DNA): TGTGCCAGCGCTCGGACAGGGGGGGACAATGAGCAGTTCTTC. This encodes CASARTGGDNEQFF.

Many counts were recorded for this clonotype. The chain joins TRBV7-6 to TRBJ2-5, with a weak D call TRBD1 (5 bases). Germline V gene data show CDR1 as SGHVS and CDR2 as FNYEAQ. This CDR3 spans 13 amino acids. V gave up 4 bases and J gave up 5 bases, with 11 bases separating them. The CDR3 protein is CASSSRVRETQYF. DNA of the CDR3: TGTGCCAGCAGCTCCAGGGTGAGGGAGACCCAGTACTTC.

This clonotype showed up many times. The chain carries TRBV11-3 and TRBJ2-7; D remains unclear. The germline CDR1 and CDR2 sequences are SGHNT and YENEEA. V was cut by 3 bases and J by 2 bases, with 17 bases left in between. The CDR3 has 16 amino acids. The CDR3, as DNA: TGTGCCAGCAGCTTGAGACTGGGCCTGGGCCCCTACGAGCAGTACTTC. This sequence encodes CASSLRLGLGPYEQYF.

A few counts support this clonotype. The chain joins TRBV6-5 to TRBJ1-6; 7 bases map to TRBD1. Looked up from germline, CDR1 is MNHEY and CDR2 is SVGAGI. Unmatched junction bases numbered 0, after V lost 4 bases and J lost 9 bases. The CDR3 is 12 amino acids. The CDR3 region has the DNA TGTGCCAGCAGTTGGACAGGTTCACCCCTCCACTTT. It yields the protein CASSWTGSPLHF.

There are a few counts of this clonotype. The gene calls are TRBV23-1 and TRBJ1-5; D not resolved. TRBV23-1 is classed as an ORF, of uncertain function. The CDR3 loop spans 13 amino acids. Trimming removed 5 bases from V and 2 bases from J, with 7 bases in between. CDR3 amino acids: CASSFGGNQPQHF. The CDR3 coding sequence is TGCGCCAGCAGTTTCGGTGGCAATCAGCCCCAGCATTTT.

There are a few counts of this clonotype. This chain connects TRBV12-3 or TRBV12-4 to TRBJ1-6, with a tentative D call TRBD1 (6 bases). The CDR3 loop spans 12 amino acids. V was trimmed by 8 bases and J by 6 bases, leaving 8 bases between them. This CDR3 is CASGQFNSPLHF. In nucleotides, the CDR3 is TGTGCCAGCGGACAGTTTAATTCACCCCTCCACTTT.

The V and J genes are TRBV7-9 and TRBJ1-6; no clear D. CDR3 size: 16 residues. The germline CDR1 and CDR2 sequences are SEHNR and FQNEAQ (reference sequence). V lost 4 bases and J lost 0, with 10 bases in between. The CDR3 DNA reads as TGTGCCAGCAGCTACTTCGGGAGCTCCTATAATTCACCCCTCCACTTT. Translating it yields CASSYFGSSYNSPLHF.

The table lists this clonotype with many counts. The chain has TRBV7-3 and TRBJ2-3; D ambiguous. Germline CDR1 is SGHTA and CDR2 is FQGTGA. The V end lost 5 bases, the J end lost 4 bases, and 7 bases lay between the germline ends. The CDR3 extends over 12 amino acids. The CDR3 DNA sequence: TGTGCCAGCAGCCCTTCCCCAGATACGCAGTATTTT. It specifies CASSPSPDTQYF.

This clonotype was seen repeatedly, ten times or more. The gene calls are TRBV29-1 and TRBJ1-2; D gene uncertain. The ends were cut back, 3 bases at V and 4 bases at J, with 15 bases in the middle. CDR3 length equals 14 residues. Germline CDR1 SQVTM, CDR2 ANQGSEA. The CDR3 here is CSVDVPEDRYGYTF. CDR3 coding DNA: TGCAGCGTTGACGTTCCGGAGGACCGCTATGGCTACACCTTC.

The V and J genes are TRBV20-1 and TRBJ2-7, with TRBD2 matching 10 bases. The CDR3 runs to 16 residues. Germline V lookup: CDR1 DFQATT, CDR2 SNEGSKA (reference sequence). V lost 2 bases to trimming and J lost 6 bases; unmatched junction nucleotides: 13. CDR3 sequence (DNA): TGCAGTGCTAGATCCCTGGAGCTAGCGGGAGTTTCCGAGCAGTACTTC. Translating it yields CSARSLELAGVSEQYF.

This chain uses TRBV12-3 or TRBV12-4 with TRBJ2-3; 9 nucleotides match TRBD2. CDR3 length: 15 amino acids. V was pared by 5 bases and J by 4 bases, with 7 bases of the junction left unmatched. The CDR3 DNA reads TGTGCCAGCAGTCCCCCGGGACTAGCAGCAGATACGCAGTATTTT. It is translated as CASSPPGLAADTQYF.

Only a few counts were recorded for this clonotype. The chain employs TRBV5-1 and TRBJ2-3, with TRBD2 identical over 11 bases. Trimming removed 3 bases from V and 2 bases from J; junction bases left unmatched: 5. The CDR3 sequence is 16 residues long. The V gene's germline CDR1 is SGHRS and CDR2 YFSETQ. The chain's CDR3 is CASSSIAGGYTDTQYF. The CDR3 DNA follows: TGCGCCAGCAGCTCCATAGCGGGGGGGTACACAGATACGCAGTATTTT.

This clonotype has just a few counts. This CDR3 reads CSVAPGTGVGEAFF. CDR3 nucleotides: TGCAGCGTCGCACCCGGGACAGGGGTGGGTGAAGCTTTCTTT. The chain has TRBV29-1 and TRBJ1-1; TRBD1 matches 10 bases. From germline, CDR1 is SQVTM and CDR2 ANQGSEA. This CDR3 is 14 amino acids long. V gave up 6 bases and J gave up 7 bases; unmatched junction bases: 11.